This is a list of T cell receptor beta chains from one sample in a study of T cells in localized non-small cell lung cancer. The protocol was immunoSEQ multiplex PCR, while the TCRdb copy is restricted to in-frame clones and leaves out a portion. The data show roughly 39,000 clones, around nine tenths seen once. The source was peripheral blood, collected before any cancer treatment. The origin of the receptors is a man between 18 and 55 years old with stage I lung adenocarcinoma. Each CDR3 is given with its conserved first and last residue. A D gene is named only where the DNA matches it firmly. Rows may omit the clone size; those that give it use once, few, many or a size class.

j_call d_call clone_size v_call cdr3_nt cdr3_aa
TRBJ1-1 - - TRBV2 TGTGCCAGCCAACGGGGATATTTGAACACTGAAGCTTTCTTT CASQRGYLNTEAFF
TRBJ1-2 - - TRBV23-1 TGCGCCAGCAGTCAACAGAGCCAAACTCTCGGTGGCTACACCTTC CASSQQSQTLGGYTF
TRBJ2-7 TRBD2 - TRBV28 TGTGCCAGCGGGACTACCAATTACGAGCAGTACTTC CASGTTNYEQYF
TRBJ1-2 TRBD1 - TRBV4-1 TGCGCCAGCAGCAAAGGGACAGGGCCTCATAGTGGCTACACCTTC CASSKGTGPHSGYTF
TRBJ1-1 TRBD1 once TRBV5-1 TGCGCCAGCAGACAGGGGCAAGTGAACACTGAAGCTTTCTTT CASRQGQVNTEAFF
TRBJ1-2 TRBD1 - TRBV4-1 TGCGCCAGCAGCGTCGGACAGGGAGATGGCTACACCTTC CASSVGQGDGYTF
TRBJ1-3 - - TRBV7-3 TGTGCCAGCAGCTTAACGGACGGTCGGGCCTCTGGAAACACCATATATTTT CASSLTDGRASGNTIYF
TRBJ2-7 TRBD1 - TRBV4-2 TGTGCCAGCAGCCAAGATCGGAATTGGGGACAGGCCTTCTCCTACGAGCAGTACTTC CASSQDRNWGQAFSYEQYF
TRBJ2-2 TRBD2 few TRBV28 TGTGCCAGCAGTTTACCTAGCGGGAACACCGGGGAGCTGTTTTTT CASSLPSGNTGELFF
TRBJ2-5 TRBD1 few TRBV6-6 TGTGCCAGCAGGGGAGACAGGGGGGGGTGGCAAGAGACCCAGTACTTC CASRGDRGGWQETQYF
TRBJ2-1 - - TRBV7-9 TGTGCCAGCACCTTGTCCCGAACAACAAAGCAGTTCTTC CASTLSRTTKQFF
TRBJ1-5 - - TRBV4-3 TGCGCCAGCAGTTATGAATTAAATCAGCCCCAGCATTTT CASSYELNQPQHF
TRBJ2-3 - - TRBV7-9 TGTGCCAGCAGCTTGTCGACACCTAGCACAGATACGCAGTATTTT CASSLSTPSTDTQYF
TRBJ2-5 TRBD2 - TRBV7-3 TGTGCCAGCAACTTAAGCCCCGGACTAGCGGGGGGGCCAGAGGTCCAAGAGACCCAGTACTTC CASNLSPGLAGGPEVQETQYF